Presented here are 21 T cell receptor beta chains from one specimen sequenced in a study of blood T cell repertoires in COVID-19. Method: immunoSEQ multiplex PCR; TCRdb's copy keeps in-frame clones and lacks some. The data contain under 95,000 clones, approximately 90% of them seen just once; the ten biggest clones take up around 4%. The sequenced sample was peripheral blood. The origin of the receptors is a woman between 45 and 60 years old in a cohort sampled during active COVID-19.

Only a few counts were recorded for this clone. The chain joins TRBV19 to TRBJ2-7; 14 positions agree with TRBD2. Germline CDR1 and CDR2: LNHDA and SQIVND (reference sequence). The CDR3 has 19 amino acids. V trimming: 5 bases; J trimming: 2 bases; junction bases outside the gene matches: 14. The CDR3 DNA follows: TGTGCCAGTAGTCGTAAGCCTCCGGGACTAGCGGGGGCCGCCTACGAGCAGTACTTC. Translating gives CASSRKPPGLAGAAYEQYF. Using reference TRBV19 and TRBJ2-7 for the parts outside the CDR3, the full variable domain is DGGITQSPKYLFRKEGQNVTLSCEQNLNHDAMYWYRQDPGQGLRLIYYSQIVNDFQKGDIAEGYSVSREKKESFPLTVTSAQKNPTAFYLCASSRKPPGLAGAAYEQYFGPGTRLTVT.

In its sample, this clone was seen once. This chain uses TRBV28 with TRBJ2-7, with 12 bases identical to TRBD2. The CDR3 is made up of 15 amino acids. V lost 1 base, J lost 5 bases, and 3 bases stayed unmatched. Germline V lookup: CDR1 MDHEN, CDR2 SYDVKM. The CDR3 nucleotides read TGTGCCAGCAGTTTATTACTAGCGGGAGGAAACGAGCAGTACTTC. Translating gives CASSLLLAGGNEQYF.

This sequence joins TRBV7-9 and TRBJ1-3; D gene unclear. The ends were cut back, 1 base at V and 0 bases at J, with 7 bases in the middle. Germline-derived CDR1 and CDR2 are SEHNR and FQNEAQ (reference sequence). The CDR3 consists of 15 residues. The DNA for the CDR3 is TGTGCCAGCAGCTTAGGGGAGAGCTCTGGAAACACCATATATTTT. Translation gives CASSLGESSGNTIYF.

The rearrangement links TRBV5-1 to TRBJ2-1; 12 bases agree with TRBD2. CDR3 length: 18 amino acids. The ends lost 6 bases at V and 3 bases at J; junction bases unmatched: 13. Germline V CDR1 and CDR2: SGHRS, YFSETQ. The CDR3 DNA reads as TGCGCCAGCACCCGGGAGACTACTAGCGGGGGGTACTACAATGAGCAGTTCTTC. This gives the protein CASTRETTSGGYYNEQFF. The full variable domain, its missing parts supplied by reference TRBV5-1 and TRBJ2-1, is KAGVTQTPRYLIKTRGQQVTLSCSPISGHRSVSWYQQTPGQGLQFLFEYFSETQRNKGNFPGRFSGRQFSNSRSEMNVSTLELGDSALYLCASTRETTSGGYYNEQFFGPGTRLTVL.

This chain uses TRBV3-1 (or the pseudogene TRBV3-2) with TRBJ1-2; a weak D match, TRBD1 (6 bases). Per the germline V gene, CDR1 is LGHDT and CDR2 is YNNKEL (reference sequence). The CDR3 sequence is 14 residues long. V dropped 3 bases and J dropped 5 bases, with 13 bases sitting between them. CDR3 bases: TGTGCCAGCAGCCAGCTGGACGACAGGTATGGCTACACCTTC. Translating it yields CASSQLDDRYGYTF.

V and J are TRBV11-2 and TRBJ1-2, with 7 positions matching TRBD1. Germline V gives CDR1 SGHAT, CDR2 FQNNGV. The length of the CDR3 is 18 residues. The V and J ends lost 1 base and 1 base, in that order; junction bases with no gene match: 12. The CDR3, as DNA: TGTGCCAGCAGCTTAGCGGGACAGTCCAGGACGCATAACTATGGCTACACCTTC. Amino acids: CASSLAGQSRTHNYGYTF.

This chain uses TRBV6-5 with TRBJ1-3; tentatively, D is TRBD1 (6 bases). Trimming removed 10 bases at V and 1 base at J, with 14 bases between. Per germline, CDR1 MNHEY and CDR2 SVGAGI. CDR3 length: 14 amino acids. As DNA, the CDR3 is TGTGCCACTAGGCAGGGGTTATCTGGAAACACCATATATTTT. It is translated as CATRQGLSGNTIYF.

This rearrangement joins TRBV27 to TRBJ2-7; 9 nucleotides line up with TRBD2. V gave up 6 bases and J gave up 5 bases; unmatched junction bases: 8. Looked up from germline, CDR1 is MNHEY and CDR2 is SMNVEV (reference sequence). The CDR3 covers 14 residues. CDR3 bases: TGTGCCAGCAGGTGGGCGGGAGGGCCTGACGAGCAGTACTTC. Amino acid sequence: CASRWAGGPDEQYF.

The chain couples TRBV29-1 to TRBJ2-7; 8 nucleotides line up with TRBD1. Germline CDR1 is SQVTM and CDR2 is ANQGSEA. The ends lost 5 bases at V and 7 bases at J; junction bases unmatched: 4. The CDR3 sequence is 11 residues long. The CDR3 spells CSVWDRPEQYF. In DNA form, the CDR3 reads TGCAGCGTTTGGGACAGGCCAGAGCAGTACTTC.

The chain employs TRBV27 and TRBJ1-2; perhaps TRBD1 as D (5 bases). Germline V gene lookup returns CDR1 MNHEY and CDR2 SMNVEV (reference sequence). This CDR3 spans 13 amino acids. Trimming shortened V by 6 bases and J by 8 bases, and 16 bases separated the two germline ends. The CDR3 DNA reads TGTGCCAGCAGCCTCCGAAGGGGCCAAGGCTACACCTTC. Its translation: CASSLRRGQGYTF.

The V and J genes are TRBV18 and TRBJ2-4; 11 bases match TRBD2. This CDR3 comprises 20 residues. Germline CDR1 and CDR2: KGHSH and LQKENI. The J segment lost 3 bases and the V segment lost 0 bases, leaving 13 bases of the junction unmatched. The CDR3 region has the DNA TGTGCCAGCTCACCACCGGCTAGCGGGAGGATCGGGGGTGTCAAAAACATTCAGTACTTC. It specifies CASSPPASGRIGGVKNIQYF.

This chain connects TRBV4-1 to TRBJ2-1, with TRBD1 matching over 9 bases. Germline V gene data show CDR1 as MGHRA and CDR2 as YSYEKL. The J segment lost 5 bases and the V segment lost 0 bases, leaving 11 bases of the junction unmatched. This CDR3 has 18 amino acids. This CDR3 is CASSQDIVLGQGHNEQFF. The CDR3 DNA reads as TGCGCCAGCAGCCAAGATATAGTATTGGGACAGGGCCACAATGAGCAGTTCTTC.

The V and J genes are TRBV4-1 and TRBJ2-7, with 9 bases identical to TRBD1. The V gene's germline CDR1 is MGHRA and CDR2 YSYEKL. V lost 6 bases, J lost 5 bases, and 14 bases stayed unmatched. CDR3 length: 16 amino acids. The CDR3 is CASRRATRTGDNEQYF. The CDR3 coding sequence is TGCGCCAGCAGACGAGCAACTAGGACAGGGGACAACGAGCAGTACTTC.

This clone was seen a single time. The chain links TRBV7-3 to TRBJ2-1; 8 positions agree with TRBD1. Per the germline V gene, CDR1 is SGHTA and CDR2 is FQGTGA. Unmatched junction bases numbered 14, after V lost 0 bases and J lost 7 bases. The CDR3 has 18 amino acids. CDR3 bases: TGTGCCAGCAGCTTAACGCGGACAGGGTCGATCGGGCAGAATGAGCAGTTCTTC. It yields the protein CASSLTRTGSIGQNEQFF.

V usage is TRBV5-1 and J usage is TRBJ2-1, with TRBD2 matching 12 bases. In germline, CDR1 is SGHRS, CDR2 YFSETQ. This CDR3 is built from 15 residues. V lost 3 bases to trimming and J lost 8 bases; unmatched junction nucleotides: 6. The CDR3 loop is CASSSSGRVQDEQFF. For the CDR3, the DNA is TGCGCCAGCAGCTCTAGCGGGAGGGTTCAGGATGAGCAGTTCTTC.

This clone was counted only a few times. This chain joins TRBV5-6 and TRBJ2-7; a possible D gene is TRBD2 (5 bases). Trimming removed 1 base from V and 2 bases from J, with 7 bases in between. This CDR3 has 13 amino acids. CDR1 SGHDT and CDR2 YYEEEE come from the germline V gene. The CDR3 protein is CASSLFGAYEQYF. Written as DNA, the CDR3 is TGTGCCAGCAGCTTGTTCGGGGCCTACGAGCAGTACTTC. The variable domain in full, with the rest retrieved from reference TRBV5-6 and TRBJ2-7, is DAGVTQSPTHLIKTRGQQVTLRCSPKSGHDTVSWYQQALGQGPQFIFQYYEEEERQRGNFPDRFSGHQFPNYSSELNVNALLLGDSALYLCASSLFGAYEQYFGPGTRLTVT.

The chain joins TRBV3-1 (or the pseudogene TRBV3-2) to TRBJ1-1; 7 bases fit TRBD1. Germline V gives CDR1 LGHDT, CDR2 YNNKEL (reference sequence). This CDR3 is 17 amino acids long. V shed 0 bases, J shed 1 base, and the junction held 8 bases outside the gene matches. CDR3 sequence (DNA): TGTGCCAGCAGCCAAGAACCCCCTGGACAGGCGAACACTGAAGCTTTCTTT. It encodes CASSQEPPGQANTEAFF.

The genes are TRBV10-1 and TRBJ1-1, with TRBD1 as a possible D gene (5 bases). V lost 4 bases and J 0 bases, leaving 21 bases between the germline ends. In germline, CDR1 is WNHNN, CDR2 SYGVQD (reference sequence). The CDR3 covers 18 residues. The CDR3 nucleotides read TGCGCCAGCAGTGGATCCCGACAGCGTGCAGAAATGAACACTGAAGCTTTCTTT. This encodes CASSGSRQRAEMNTEAFF.

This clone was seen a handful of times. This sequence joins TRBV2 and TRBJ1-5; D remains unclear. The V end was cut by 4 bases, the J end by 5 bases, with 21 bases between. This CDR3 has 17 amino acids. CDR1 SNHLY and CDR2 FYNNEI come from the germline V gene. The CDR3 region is CASSVPVSWARYQPQHF. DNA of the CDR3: TGTGCCAGCAGTGTCCCAGTATCATGGGCTCGATATCAGCCCCAGCATTTT. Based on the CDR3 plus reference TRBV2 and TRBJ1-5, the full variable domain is EPEVTQTPSHQVTQMGQEVILRCVPISNHLYFYWYRQILGQKVEFLVSFYNNEISEKSEIFDDQFSVERPDGSNFTLKIRSTKLEDSAMYFCASSVPVSWARYQPQHFGDGTRLSIL.

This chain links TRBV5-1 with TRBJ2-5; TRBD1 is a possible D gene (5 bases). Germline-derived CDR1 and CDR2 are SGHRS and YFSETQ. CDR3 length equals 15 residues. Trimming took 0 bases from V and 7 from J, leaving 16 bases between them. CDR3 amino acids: CASSLAHLDQGTQYF. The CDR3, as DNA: TGCGCCAGCAGCTTGGCCCATTTAGACCAGGGGACCCAGTACTTC.

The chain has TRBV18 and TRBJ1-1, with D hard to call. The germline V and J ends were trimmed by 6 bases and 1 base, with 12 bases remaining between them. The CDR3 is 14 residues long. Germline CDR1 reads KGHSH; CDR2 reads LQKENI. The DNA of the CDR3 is TGTGCCAGCTCCCTTGGAGGCGGGAACACTGAAGCTTTCTTT. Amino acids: CASSLGGGNTEAFF.